The clone carrying this TCR beta chain has only a few counts. The sample is drawn from a study of blood T cell repertoires in COVID-19. About the research overall: COVID-19 samples collected from the United States, Italy and Spain covered acute and convalescent phases. PBMCs, B-cell-depleted T cells, or T cells provided the cDNA or gDNA that made up the material.

CDR1 SNHLY and CDR2 FYNNEI come from the germline V gene. V trimming: 6 bases; J trimming: 6 bases; junction bases outside the gene matches: 5. The CDR3 is made up of 13 amino acids. Authors' methods: Amplification with reference gene primers provided the estimates of nucleated cell counts. This table comes from immunoSEQ multiplex PCR, and its TCRdb copy is limited to in-frame clones, with some not included. That table is the source of V, J and clone size, and D and trimming were worked out from the DNA. The data contain some 210,000 clones, approximately 88% of them seen just once; the ten biggest clones take up roughly 6.5%.

This chain joins TRBV2 and TRBJ1-5; the match to TRBD1 covers 7 bases. Input material: peripheral blood. The receptor comes from a man in his fifties or sixties who had recovered from COVID-19. The CDR3 sequence is CASSSGGSQPQHF. CDR3 nucleotides: TGTGCCAGCAGCTCAGGGGGAAGTCAGCCCCAGCATTTT.